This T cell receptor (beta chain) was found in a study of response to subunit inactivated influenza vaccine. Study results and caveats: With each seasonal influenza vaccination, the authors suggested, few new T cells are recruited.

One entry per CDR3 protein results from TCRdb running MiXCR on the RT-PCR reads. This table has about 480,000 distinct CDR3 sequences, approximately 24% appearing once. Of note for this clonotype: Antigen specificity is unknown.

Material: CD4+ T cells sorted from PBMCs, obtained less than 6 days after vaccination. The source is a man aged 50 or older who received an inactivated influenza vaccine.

This CDR3 is CASSSSGLAGSYEQYF. The DNA of the CDR3 is TGTGCCAGCAGCTCCTCGGGACTAGCGGGCTCCTACGAGCAGTACTTC. The rearrangement joins TRBV7-3 to TRBJ2-7; TRBD2 agrees at 12 bases. The trim removed 4 bases at V and 0 bases at J, leaving 4 bases unmatched. The germline V gene has CDR1 SGHTA and CDR2 FQGTGA. The CDR3 extends over 16 amino acids.